This TCR beta chain appears in the sequencing data of a study of cytomegalovirus exposure and HLA in healthy donors. Study context: There were 350 to 400 genotyped donors. Of these, about 80% fell in the genetic ancestry cluster associated with self-reported Caucasian donors.

The V segment lost 6 bases and the J segment 8 bases; nucleotides outside the gene matches: 5. Germline CDR1 and CDR2: LNHDA and SQIVND (reference sequence). CDR3 length: 13 residues. Study results and caveats: The records held CMV serostatus as the only immune exposure information. In a later analysis, specific HLA alleles were associated with approximately 17,000 TCR beta sequences at a 0.05 false discovery rate.

The primer mix had 60 Vbeta and 13 Jbeta primers. Only in-frame clones appear in the TCRdb table, and some are missing; sequencing was by immunoSEQ multiplex PCR. The data contain some 30,000 clones, 75% to 85% of them singletons. Remarks on this clone: Its target is unknown.

Samples came from healthy bone marrow donors. The chain combines TRBV19 with TRBJ2-2; 8 nucleotides agree with TRBD1. What was sequenced was PBMCs. The sequence was collected from a woman younger than 30 in good health and CMV-seronegative. CDR3 sequence reads: CASSDRGVGELFF. CDR3 DNA sequence: TGTGCCAGTAGCGACAGGGGAGTAGGGGAGCTGTTTTTT.